This TCR beta chain comes out of a study of human T cells and chemical hapten exposure. Germline CDR1 reads SSHAT; CDR2 reads FNYEAQ (reference sequence). CDR3 length equals 15 residues. Time point meaning: pre-sensitization, week 0. Treatment described: therapeutic diphenylcyclopropenone sensitization with weekly scalp DPC. Regarding this clonotype: A much larger clone differs by one base, so this may be a read error.

TCRdb processed the RACE reads anew with MiXCR; each CDR3 protein has one entry. The sample has roughly 88,000 distinct CDR3 sequences, approximately 9.9% seen once. The clonotype was recovered from a woman aged 40 to 55 with alopecia areata. Some clones in this sample may be carry-over from other donors' samples. The rearrangement links TRBV7-7 to TRBJ2-5, with D possibly being TRBD2 (7 bases). The specimen was whole blood, collected in connection with sensitization to the hapten diphenylcyclopropenone (DPC). In nucleotides, the CDR3 is TGTGCTAGCAGCTTAATGGGGGGGCCGGGTGAGACCCAGTACTTC. This translates into CASSLMGGPGETQYF.